The rows below give T cell receptor beta chains drawn from one sample of a study of ipilimumab plus nivolumab after autologous stem cell transplantation. The method was immunoSEQ multiplex PCR; TCRdb's version includes in-frame clones alone and lacks a portion of them. Of some 87,000 clones in the sample, 83% were seen once. Material: PBMCs, obtained in a trial of ipilimumab plus nivolumab as post-transplant consolidation. These receptors originate from a male donor with diffuse large B-cell lymphoma. The CDR3 runs from the conserved cysteine through the conserved F or W. The order of the fields is J gene, clone size, V gene, D gene, CDR3 DNA, CDR3 protein. A D gene is named only where the DNA matches it firmly. Some rows have no size entry. The others give once, few or many, or a class for an expanded clone.

j_gene: TRBJ2-1; abundance: -; v_gene: TRBV4-2; d_gene: TRBD2; CDR3nt: TGTGCCAGCAGCCAAGATCTAGCGGGGGGGGCGAATGAGCAGTTCTTC; CDR3aa: CASSQDLAGGANEQFF
j_gene: TRBJ2-5; abundance: -; v_gene: TRBV12-5; d_gene: -; CDR3nt: TGTGCTAGTGGTTTTGATCGGGGGGCAGGGGAGACCCAGTACTTC; CDR3aa: CASGFDRGAGETQYF
j_gene: TRBJ1-2; abundance: -; v_gene: TRBV7-2; d_gene: -; CDR3nt: TGTGCCAGCAGCCTCAGCATAAACTATGGCTACACCTTC; CDR3aa: CASSLSINYGYTF
j_gene: TRBJ1-1; abundance: -; v_gene: TRBV18; d_gene: TRBD1; CDR3nt: TGTGCCAGCTCACCACGGACAGGGGTCCCTGAAGCTTTCTTT; CDR3aa: CASSPRTGVPEAFF
j_gene: TRBJ2-5; abundance: -; v_gene: TRBV15; d_gene: TRBD1; CDR3nt: TGTGCCACCAGCAGAGACACAGGGGGTGGGGAGACCCAGTACTTC; CDR3aa: CATSRDTGGGETQYF
j_gene: TRBJ2-7; abundance: -; v_gene: TRBV6-1; d_gene: -; CDR3nt: TGTGCCAGCAGTGCCGGAAACTACGAGCAGTACTTC; CDR3aa: CASSAGNYEQYF
j_gene: TRBJ1-2; abundance: -; v_gene: TRBV7-9; d_gene: -; CDR3nt: TGTGCCAGCAGCTTAGACCCGGGGTATGGCTACACCTTC; CDR3aa: CASSLDPGYGYTF
j_gene: TRBJ2-7; abundance: -; v_gene: TRBV20-1; d_gene: -; CDR3nt: TGCAGTGCTAGTTCCGGACATGGGCAGTACTTC; CDR3aa: CSASSGHGQYF
j_gene: TRBJ1-1; abundance: once; v_gene: TRBV15; d_gene: -; CDR3nt: TGTGCCACCAGCAGACAGGGTACTGAAGCTTTCTTT; CDR3aa: CATSRQGTEAFF
j_gene: TRBJ2-6; abundance: -; v_gene: TRBV2; d_gene: -; CDR3nt: TGTGCCAGCAAGGGCGGGTTATCTGGGGCCAACGTCCTGACTTTC; CDR3aa: CASKGGLSGANVLTF
j_gene: TRBJ1-1; abundance: -; v_gene: TRBV30; d_gene: TRBD1; CDR3nt: TGTGCCTGGGGCTGGGACAGATCGAACACTGAAGCTTTCTTT; CDR3aa: CAWGWDRSNTEAFF
j_gene: TRBJ1-2; abundance: -; v_gene: TRBV2; d_gene: TRBD1; CDR3nt: TGTGCCAGCAGTGAAGCAGCCTGGGACAGGGGAACGTATGGCTACACCTTC; CDR3aa: CASSEAAWDRGTYGYTF
j_gene: TRBJ1-1; abundance: -; v_gene: TRBV29-1; d_gene: -; CDR3nt: TGCAGCGTTGTGCACAGTGCGAACACTGAAGCTTTCTTT; CDR3aa: CSVVHSANTEAFF
j_gene: TRBJ2-2; abundance: -; v_gene: TRBV6-5; d_gene: -; CDR3nt: TGTGCCAGCCACGTAGGGGGGACCGGGGAGCTGTTTTTT; CDR3aa: CASHVGGTGELFF
j_gene: TRBJ1-1; abundance: -; v_gene: TRBV7-9; d_gene: -; CDR3nt: TGTGCCAGCAGCCGGATTGAGGACACTGAAGCTTTCTTT; CDR3aa: CASSRIEDTEAFF
j_gene: TRBJ2-3; abundance: -; v_gene: TRBV7-8; d_gene: TRBD2; CDR3nt: TGTGCCAGCAGCTTAGTCCCTAGCGGGGGGCCAGATACGCAGTATTTT; CDR3aa: CASSLVPSGGPDTQYF
j_gene: TRBJ1-2; abundance: -; v_gene: TRBV15; d_gene: TRBD1; CDR3nt: TGTGCCACCAGCAGAGATCATGGACAGGGCTATGGCTACACCTTC; CDR3aa: CATSRDHGQGYGYTF
j_gene: TRBJ2-3; abundance: -; v_gene: TRBV6-5; d_gene: TRBD1; CDR3nt: TGTGCCAGCAGAATCCACAGGGGTGCAGATACGCAGTATTTT; CDR3aa: CASRIHRGADTQYF
j_gene: TRBJ2-5; abundance: -; v_gene: TRBV2; d_gene: TRBD2; CDR3nt: TGTGCCAGCATTAGGCTACCGGGGGAGGGGGAGACCCAGTACTTC; CDR3aa: CASIRLPGEGETQYF
j_gene: TRBJ2-4; abundance: once; v_gene: TRBV19; d_gene: -; CDR3nt: TGTGCCAGTAGTATGGGAGGAAACATTCAGTACTTC; CDR3aa: CASSMGGNIQYF
j_gene: TRBJ2-2; abundance: once; v_gene: TRBV6-5; d_gene: -; CDR3nt: TGTGCCAGCAGCAAAATGGGGACCGGGGAGCTGTTTTTT; CDR3aa: CASSKMGTGELFF
j_gene: TRBJ1-1; abundance: -; v_gene: TRBV19; d_gene: TRBD1; CDR3nt: TGTGCCAGTAGTATTAAGGGGGCGAACACTGAAGCTTTCTTT; CDR3aa: CASSIKGANTEAFF
j_gene: TRBJ2-3; abundance: -; v_gene: TRBV12-2; d_gene: -; CDR3nt: TGTGCAAGTCGCTTAGTGGGGTCAGAGGACTGTACTAGCACAGATACGCAGTATTTT; CDR3aa: CASRLVGSEDCTSTDTQYF
j_gene: TRBJ2-1; abundance: once; v_gene: TRBV7-3; d_gene: TRBD2; CDR3nt: TGTGCCAGCAGCTCCCCTAGCGGGGGGGCTAATGAGCAGTTCTTC; CDR3aa: CASSSPSGGANEQFF
j_gene: TRBJ2-7; abundance: -; v_gene: TRBV5-1; d_gene: -; CDR3nt: TGCGCCAGCAGCTCCGGTGGTGGCTGGACCTACGAGCAGTACTTC; CDR3aa: CASSSGGGWTYEQYF
j_gene: TRBJ2-5; abundance: -; v_gene: TRBV5-5; d_gene: -; CDR3nt: TGTGCCAGCAGCCTGGAGGGGGGAGAGACCCAGTACTTC; CDR3aa: CASSLEGGETQYF
j_gene: TRBJ2-3; abundance: -; v_gene: TRBV11-2; d_gene: -; CDR3nt: TGTGCCAGCAGCTTTTCTGGGGAGAACACAGATACGCAGTATTTT; CDR3aa: CASSFSGENTDTQYF
j_gene: TRBJ2-3; abundance: -; v_gene: TRBV30; d_gene: -; CDR3nt: TGTGCCTGGGGAGGGGGACTTAGCACAGATACGCAGTATTTT; CDR3aa: CAWGGGLSTDTQYF
j_gene: TRBJ1-4; abundance: -; v_gene: TRBV27; d_gene: TRBD1; CDR3nt: TGTGCCAGCAGCTGGGACAGGTATACTGAAAAACTGTTTTTT; CDR3aa: CASSWDRYTEKLFF
j_gene: TRBJ2-1; abundance: -; v_gene: TRBV18; d_gene: TRBD2; CDR3nt: TGTGCCAGCTCACCACCGGTACTAGCGGGGGTGAATGAGCAGTTCTTC; CDR3aa: CASSPPVLAGVNEQFF
j_gene: TRBJ1-4; abundance: -; v_gene: TRBV14; d_gene: -; CDR3nt: TGTGCCAGCAGCCAAGAGATGAGGGTAGGAGAAAAACTGTTTTTT; CDR3aa: CASSQEMRVGEKLFF
j_gene: TRBJ2-5; abundance: once; v_gene: TRBV7-2; d_gene: -; CDR3nt: TGTGCCAGCAGCCCACAGGGAGCGGGGTTAGGGGCCCAGTACTTC; CDR3aa: CASSPQGAGLGAQYF
j_gene: TRBJ1-1; abundance: once; v_gene: TRBV2; d_gene: -; CDR3nt: TGTGCCAGCCTCGGGATTGGACGGAGACTTGAAGCTTTCTTT; CDR3aa: CASLGIGRRLEAFF
j_gene: TRBJ2-1; abundance: -; v_gene: TRBV10-3; d_gene: TRBD2; CDR3nt: TGTGCCACCGAGTCCCCTAGCGGGGGGTACAATGAGCAGTTCTTC; CDR3aa: CATESPSGGYNEQFF
j_gene: TRBJ2-7; abundance: -; v_gene: TRBV13; d_gene: TRBD1; CDR3nt: TGTGCCAGCAGCTTAGTGTGGGACAGCCTACACTTC; CDR3aa: CASSLVWDSLHF
j_gene: TRBJ1-5; abundance: -; v_gene: TRBV30; d_gene: TRBD1; CDR3nt: TGTGCCTGGACCCTAGGACAGGGGGACAATCAGCCCCAGCATTTT; CDR3aa: CAWTLGQGDNQPQHF
j_gene: TRBJ2-1; abundance: -; v_gene: TRBV4-2; d_gene: -; CDR3nt: TGTGCCAGCAGCCAAGTTGGGCAGGGATACAATGAGCAGTTCTTC; CDR3aa: CASSQVGQGYNEQFF
j_gene: TRBJ1-3; abundance: -; v_gene: TRBV18; d_gene: -; CDR3nt: TGTGCCAGCTCACCACCGGCAGGACTTGGAAACACCATATATTTT; CDR3aa: CASSPPAGLGNTIYF
j_gene: TRBJ2-6; abundance: few; v_gene: TRBV5-4; d_gene: -; CDR3nt: TGTGCCAGCAGCTCCGGCGCCCTAGCTGGGGCCAACGTCCTGACTTTC; CDR3aa: CASSSGALAGANVLTF
j_gene: TRBJ1-5; abundance: -; v_gene: TRBV10-3; d_gene: -; CDR3nt: TGTGCCATCAGCGGGAAGAAAGGCAATCAGCCCCAGCATTTT; CDR3aa: CAISGKKGNQPQHF
j_gene: TRBJ2-7; abundance: -; v_gene: TRBV12-2; d_gene: -; CDR3nt: TGTGCAAGTCGCTTAGCGATTACGGACCGGAACGAGCAGTACTTC; CDR3aa: CASRLAITDRNEQYF
j_gene: TRBJ2-6; abundance: once; v_gene: TRBV19; d_gene: -; CDR3nt: TGTGCCAGTAGTCTAGGGGACCCGGGATTCTCTGGGGCCAACGTCCTGACTTTC; CDR3aa: CASSLGDPGFSGANVLTF
j_gene: TRBJ2-7; abundance: few; v_gene: TRBV7-9; d_gene: -; CDR3nt: TGTGCCAGCAGCCCCGACTTGTCCTACGAGCAGTACTTC; CDR3aa: CASSPDLSYEQYF
j_gene: TRBJ2-1; abundance: -; v_gene: TRBV6-5; d_gene: -; CDR3nt: TGTGCCAGCAGTTACCGGGCCGGACCCAGCGAGCAGTTCTTC; CDR3aa: CASSYRAGPSEQFF
j_gene: TRBJ2-5; abundance: -; v_gene: TRBV18; d_gene: -; CDR3nt: TGTGCCAGCTCACCCTTCGGGCAGGGCCAAGAGACCCAGTACTTC; CDR3aa: CASSPFGQGQETQYF
j_gene: TRBJ1-3; abundance: few; v_gene: TRBV18; d_gene: -; CDR3nt: TGTGCCAGCTCATCGGGGGATTCTGGAAACACCATATATTTT; CDR3aa: CASSSGDSGNTIYF
j_gene: TRBJ1-2; abundance: -; v_gene: TRBV4-1; d_gene: TRBD1; CDR3nt: TGCGCCAGCAGCCGATGGACAGGGGATGGCTACACCTTC; CDR3aa: CASSRWTGDGYTF
j_gene: TRBJ2-1; abundance: -; v_gene: TRBV7-8; d_gene: TRBD2; CDR3nt: TGTGCCAGCAGCTTAGTAGCGGGGGGGTACAATGAGCAGTTCTTC; CDR3aa: CASSLVAGGYNEQFF
j_gene: TRBJ1-1; abundance: -; v_gene: TRBV7-9; d_gene: -; CDR3nt: TGTGCCAGCAGCTCGGGGTCCGGGGTAGGCACTGAAGCTTTCTTT; CDR3aa: CASSSGSGVGTEAFF
j_gene: TRBJ2-1; abundance: -; v_gene: TRBV9; d_gene: -; CDR3nt: TGTGCCAGCAGCGTCCGGGGCGAGCAGTTCTTC; CDR3aa: CASSVRGEQFF
j_gene: TRBJ1-1; abundance: -; v_gene: TRBV2; d_gene: TRBD1; CDR3nt: TGTGCCAGCAGTCTGGACAGGGGCACTGAAGCTTTCTTT; CDR3aa: CASSLDRGTEAFF
j_gene: TRBJ2-7; abundance: few; v_gene: TRBV6-5; d_gene: -; CDR3nt: TGTGCCAGCGGTAACCGGGACCTGTTTGTGGAGCAGTACTTC; CDR3aa: CASGNRDLFVEQYF